The clone carrying this TCR beta chain was counted a few times. Its antigen is still unknown. The template used for profiling TCR beta VDJ and CDR3 was genomic DNA. Using its own MiXCR run on the reads, TCRdb lists one record per CDR3 protein. This sample has under 200,000 distinct CDR3 sequences, with about 48% found just once. This record belongs to a study of CD8+CD57+ T cells in acquired aplastic anemia. Turning to the study itself: Recorded DNA amounts for sorted CD4+ and CD8+ cells had an average of roughly 3.4 ug.

Study results and limitations: CD8+ Simpson's diversity showed no significant patient-control difference. Patients and controls shared roughly 30 CD8+ CDR3 sequences, which appeared highly expressed in patients and within their immunodominant clones.

Looked up from germline, CDR1 is SGHTA and CDR2 is FQGNSA. The CDR3 is 13 residues long. V was cut by 5 bases and J by 2 bases, with 9 bases left in between. This clonotype was sampled from a human donor in good health. The chain links TRBV7-2 to TRBJ1-2, with a tentative D call TRBD1 (5 bases). Material: sorted CD4+, CD8+, or CD8+CD57+ T cells (not recorded which) from PBMCs. CDR3 in amino acids: CASSRQKNYGYTF. CDR3 nucleotide sequence: TGTGCCAGCAGCCGACAGAAAAACTATGGCTACACCTTC.